The 16 T cell receptor beta chains given below trace back to one sample, sequenced in a study of blood T cell repertoires in COVID-19. Measured with immunoSEQ multiplex PCR; TCRdb has only the in-frame clones, and not every one. The sample has 150,000 or so clones; approximately 90% are singletons. The specimen was peripheral blood. These receptors all come from a man aged 55 to 70 with acute or convalescent COVID-19.

The chain employs TRBV11-2 and TRBJ1-2; TRBD1 matches at 10 bases. The junction had 3 bases not matched to a gene; V was cut back by 3 bases and J by 8 bases. Germline CDR1 reads SGHAT; CDR2 reads FQNNGV. The CDR3 is 13 amino acids. CDR3 sequence reads: CASSFGQGVGYTF. The CDR3 DNA is TGTGCCAGCAGCTTTGGACAGGGGGTGGGCTACACCTTC.

The genes are TRBV27 and TRBJ2-7; TRBD1 matches at 7 bases. The V gene's germline CDR1 is MNHEY and CDR2 SMNVEV (reference sequence). The CDR3 loop spans 14 amino acids. V lost 6 bases and J lost 3; bases outside the gene matches: 8. The CDR3 loop reads CASRTYTGDYEQYF. CDR3 DNA: TGTGCCAGCAGGACTTACACAGGGGACTACGAGCAGTACTTC.

This chain connects TRBV5-4 to TRBJ1-2; D perhaps matches TRBD1 (5 bases). The CDR3 has 14 residues. Germline-derived CDR1 and CDR2 are SGHNT and YYREEE (reference sequence). V was clipped by 10 bases and J by 7 bases, with 23 bases between them. This CDR3 is CASFVRGVTGGYTF. The CDR3 coding sequence is TGTGCCTCCTTCGTCCGTGGGGTTACAGGTGGCTACACCTTC.

This chain links TRBV19 with TRBJ2-2, with D possibly TRBD1 on 7 matching bases. The CDR3 is 14 amino acids. The V end lost 4 bases, the J end lost 4 bases, and 10 bases lay between the germline ends. Germline assignment: CDR1 LNHDA and CDR2 SQIVND (reference sequence). CDR3: CASSTQGGTGELFF. The CDR3, as DNA: TGTGCCAGTAGTACCCAGGGGGGCACCGGGGAGCTGTTTTTT. The whole variable domain, remainder taken from reference TRBV19 and TRBJ2-2, is DGGITQSPKYLFRKEGQNVTLSCEQNLNHDAMYWYRQDPGQGLRLIYYSQIVNDFQKGDIAEGYSVSREKKESFPLTVTSAQKNPTAFYLCASSTQGGTGELFFGEGSRLTVL.

V usage is TRBV19 and J usage is TRBJ1-5, with D unclear. The CDR3 is made up of 13 amino acids. V lost 5 bases, J lost 5 bases, and 10 bases lay in between. CDR1 and CDR2 from the germline V gene are LNHDA and SQIVND (reference sequence). This CDR3 reads CASSSVTHQPQHF. Written as DNA, the CDR3 is TGTGCCAGTAGTTCGGTCACGCATCAGCCCCAGCATTTT. The entire variable domain, with the rest obtained from reference TRBV19 and TRBJ1-5, is as follows: DGGITQSPKYLFRKEGQNVTLSCEQNLNHDAMYWYRQDPGQGLRLIYYSQIVNDFQKGDIAEGYSVSREKKESFPLTVTSAQKNPTAFYLCASSSVTHQPQHFGDGTRLSIL.

The V gene is TRBV7-3, the J gene TRBJ1-1, with 7 bases matching TRBD1. V lost 3 bases, J lost 1 base, and 2 bases stayed unmatched. Germline CDR1 and CDR2: SGHTA and FQGTGA. CDR3 length equals 14 residues. The CDR3 protein is CASSLDRRNTEAFF. In DNA, the CDR3 is TGTGCCAGCAGCTTGGACAGGAGGAACACTGAAGCTTTCTTT.

The V call is TRBV5-6, the J call TRBJ1-2, with D uncertain. This CDR3 spans 16 amino acids. V lost 4 bases, J lost 4 bases, and 20 bases lay in between. CDR1 is SGHDT, CDR2 YYEEEE, per germline. This CDR3 reads CASSPPGGRFAYGYTF. For the CDR3, the DNA is TGTGCCAGCAGCCCGCCGGGAGGGAGATTCGCCTATGGCTACACCTTC.

The rearrangement uses TRBV14 and TRBJ1-1, with TRBD1 identical over 9 bases. The CDR3 sequence is 16 residues long. Germline loops: CDR1 SGHDN, CDR2 FVKESK. V lost 6 bases, J lost 0 bases, and 8 bases stayed unmatched. Here the CDR3 reads CASREAGTGLNTEAFF. CDR3 sequence (DNA): TGTGCCAGCAGAGAAGCCGGGACAGGGCTGAACACTGAAGCTTTCTTT.

This clone was seen only a few times. The V call is TRBV7-6, the J call TRBJ1-6; D might be TRBD1 (5 bases). CDR3 length: 17 amino acids. Trimming removed 3 bases from V and 7 bases from J, with 19 bases in between. Germline CDR1 SGHVS, CDR2 FNYEAQ. The CDR3 coding sequence is TGTGCCAGCAGCTTGAGTCCCCCGCAGGGAACAAATTCACCCCTCCACTTT. Its protein is CASSLSPPQGTNSPLHF.

V usage is TRBV5-4 and J usage is TRBJ2-5, with TRBD2 as a possible D gene (5 bases). The V end was cut by 4 bases, the J end by 3 bases, with 10 bases between. The CDR3 runs 13 residues. CDR1 SGHNT and CDR2 YYREEE come from the germline V gene (reference sequence). The CDR3 sequence: CASSPGLKETQYF. The CDR3 nucleotides read TGTGCCAGCAGCCCCGGACTCAAAGAGACCCAGTACTTC. Full variable domain (rest looked up from reference TRBV5-4 and TRBJ2-5): ETGVTQSPTHLIKTRGQQVTLRCSSQSGHNTVSWYQQALGQGPQFIFQYYREEENGRGNFPPRFSGLQFPNYSSELNVNALELDDSALYLCASSPGLKETQYFGPGTRLLVL.

This rearrangement joins TRBV15 to TRBJ2-2; 9 bases map to TRBD1. After removal of 6 bases from V and 5 bases from J, the junction contained 4 bases not matched to a gene. Germline V gene sequence: CDR1 LNHNV, CDR2 YYDKDF (reference sequence). The CDR3 spans 14 residues. The CDR3 protein is CATRTTGGTGELFF. The CDR3 bases are TGTGCCACCAGGACGACAGGGGGGACCGGGGAGCTGTTTTTT.

The gene calls are TRBV6-5 and TRBJ1-1, with 9 bases aligning to TRBD1. Trimming at V came to 2 bases and at J to 1 base, leaving 5 bases not matched to a gene. Germline V gene data show CDR1 as MNHEY and CDR2 as SVGAGI. This CDR3 has 16 amino acids. DNA for the CDR3: TGTGCCAGCAGTTACAGGACAGGGGTCCAGAACACTGAAGCTTTCTTT. Its translation is CASSYRTGVQNTEAFF.

The J gene is TRBJ1-4, the V gene TRBV6-5, with 8 bases identical to TRBD1. The junction had 10 bases not matched to a gene; V was cut back by 7 bases and J by 15 bases. Looked up from germline, CDR1 is MNHEY and CDR2 is SVGAGI. CDR3 length: 12 amino acids. The CDR3 sequence: CASKPDRERMFF. The DNA of the CDR3 is TGTGCCAGCAAGCCGGACAGGGAGCGCATGTTTTTT.

This clone came up a few times. The chain employs TRBV7-9 and TRBJ1-2, with 9 nucleotides matching TRBD1. Germline loops: CDR1 SEHNR, CDR2 FQNEAQ (reference sequence). Germline trimming cut 5 bases from V and 13 bases from J; bases unmatched to any gene: 8. There are 12 residues in the CDR3. The CDR3 DNA is TGTGCCAGCAGCCAGACACAGGGGGCAGTCACCTTC. Translating it yields CASSQTQGAVTF.

This chain connects TRBV7-8 to TRBJ2-7, with 12 bases aligning to TRBD2. The J segment lost 7 bases and the V segment lost 1 base, leaving 2 bases of the junction unmatched. Germline lookup yields CDR1 SGHVS and CDR2 FQNEAQ. The CDR3 extends over 14 amino acids. The CDR3 DNA is TGTGCCAGCAGCTTAGGACTAGCGGGAGTTGAGCAGTACTTC. It is translated as CASSLGLAGVEQYF.

The gene calls are TRBV5-8 and TRBJ2-3; D uncertain. Trimming pared 0 bases from V and 6 bases from J, leaving 5 bases between. Germline CDR1 is SGHTS and CDR2 is YDEGEE. This CDR3 spans 12 amino acids. CDR3 loop: CASSLVRDTQYF. The CDR3 DNA sequence: TGTGCCAGCAGCTTGGTACGGGATACGCAGTATTTT.